A selection of T cell receptor beta chains follows, all from one sample in a study of T cell changes during pregnancy in multiple sclerosis. Data came from immunoSEQ multiplex PCR; TCRdb stores just in-frame clones and leaves some out. Found here are roughly 70,000 clones, roughly nine tenths of them singletons; the top ten hold approximately 3.4%. The input for sequencing was peripheral blood, taken before pregnancy. These receptors were taken from a female donor with multiple sclerosis, enrolled in a pregnancy study. Both conserved end residues are part of each CDR3. The D gene is left open where the match is weak. The size entry is marked missing in some rows and otherwise reads once, few, many or a size class.

>TRBJ1-2|-|TRBV7-2|-
CASSFRGPSGYTF
TGTGCCAGCAGCTTTAGAGGGCCCTCAGGCTACACCTTC
>TRBJ1-2|-|TRBV29-1|-
CSVHRVGNGYTF
TGCAGCGTTCACAGGGTGGGGAATGGCTACACCTTC
>TRBJ2-1|TRBD2|TRBV5-1|-
CASSLGGTSGDEQFF
TGCGCCAGCAGCTTGGGGGGGACTAGCGGGGATGAGCAGTTCTTC
>TRBJ1-1|-|TRBV2|-
CASSGQKNTEAFF
TGTGCCAGCAGTGGACAGAAGAACACTGAAGCTTTCTTT
>TRBJ1-1|TRBD1|TRBV29-1|-
CSVQEGARTEAFF
TGCAGCGTTCAGGAGGGGGCAAGGACTGAAGCTTTCTTT
>TRBJ2-1|-|TRBV5-1|-
CASSLAEDNEQFF
TGCGCCAGCAGCTTGGCCGAGGACAATGAGCAGTTCTTC
>TRBJ1-2|-|TRBV29-1|-
CSVERLGDSNYGYTF
TGCAGCGTCGAGAGATTAGGGGATTCTAACTATGGCTACACCTTC
>TRBJ1-2|-|TRBV6-1|-
CASDDRSYGYTF
TGTGCCAGCGATGACAGGAGCTATGGCTACACCTTC
>TRBJ2-1|TRBD2|TRBV7-2|-
CASSLFRGENNEQFF
TGTGCCAGCAGCTTATTCCGGGGGGAGAACAATGAGCAGTTCTTC
>TRBJ1-5|TRBD1|TRBV10-3|-
CAISETGGDDQPQHF
TGTGCCATCAGTGAGACAGGGGGAGACGATCAGCCCCAGCATTTT
>TRBJ2-3|-|TRBV6-5|-
CASSYSTGYTDTQYF
TGTGCCAGCAGTTACTCGACGGGGTACACAGATACGCAGTATTTT
>TRBJ2-1|TRBD2|TRBV11-1|-
CASSLEGWGGNEQFF
TGTGCCAGCAGCTTAGAAGGTTGGGGGGGCAATGAGCAGTTCTTC
>TRBJ2-3|TRBD1|TRBV7-3|-
CASSLIGDRAHTDTQYF
TGTGCCAGCAGCTTAATCGGAGACAGGGCCCACACAGATACGCAGTATTTT
>TRBJ2-7|-|TRBV7-9|once
CASSPGLYYEQYF
TGTGCCAGCAGCCCTGGGCTGTATTACGAGCAGTACTTC
>TRBJ2-3|TRBD2|TRBV7-2|-
CASSLVSSGLVTDTQYF
TGTGCCAGCAGCTTAGTATCTAGCGGGTTGGTGACAGATACGCAGTATTTT
>TRBJ2-3|-|TRBV27|-
CASSLSKGAGATDTQYF
TGTGCCAGCAGTTTATCGAAAGGGGCAGGGGCAACAGATACGCAGTATTTT
>TRBJ2-1|TRBD2|TRBV10-3|-
CAIRASGGQYNEQFF
TGTGCCATCAGGGCTAGCGGGGGCCAATACAATGAGCAGTTCTTC
>TRBJ1-2|TRBD1|TRBV27|-
CASSYRQGHYGYTF
TGTGCCAGCAGTTACCGACAGGGGCACTATGGCTACACCTTC
>TRBJ1-1|-|TRBV4-2|once
CASSQAFSEDTEAFF
TGTGCCAGCAGCCAAGCATTCAGCGAGGACACTGAAGCTTTCTTT
>TRBJ2-7|-|TRBV7-6|-
CASSLEGGRGYEQYF
TGTGCCAGCAGCTTAGAAGGCGGCAGGGGATACGAGCAGTACTTC
>TRBJ1-5|TRBD1|TRBV7-9|-
CASSPGQGNSNQPQHF
TGTGCCAGCAGCCCGGGACAGGGCAATAGCAATCAGCCCCAGCATTTT
>TRBJ2-3|-|TRBV2|-
CASSEYFTDTQYF
TGTGCCAGCAGTGAATATTTTACAGATACGCAGTATTTT
>TRBJ1-5|-|TRBV15|-
CATRDIGQIHHRNSNQPQHF
TGTGCCACCAGGGACATAGGACAGATCCACCACCGTAATAGCAATCAGCCCCAGCATTTT
>TRBJ2-3|TRBD2|TRBV11-2|few
CASSPRTSFFDTQYF
TGTGCCAGCAGCCCGCGGACTAGTTTCTTCGATACGCAGTATTTT
>TRBJ1-2|-|TRBV7-6|-
CASSLETNAFDGYTF
TGTGCCAGCAGCTTAGAGACAAACGCTTTCGATGGCTACACCTTC
>TRBJ2-7|TRBD1|TRBV30|-
CAWGTDSYEQYF
TGTGCCTGGGGGACAGATTCGTACGAGCAGTACTTC
>TRBJ1-2|TRBD1|TRBV10-1|-
CASSAGGADYGYTF
TGCGCCAGCAGTGCAGGGGGCGCCGACTATGGCTACACCTTC
>TRBJ1-2|TRBD1|TRBV7-2|-
CASSSWGQGGYGYTF
TGTGCCAGCAGCTCATGGGGACAGGGAGGCTATGGCTACACCTTC
>TRBJ2-1|-|TRBV9|-
CASSVAVSHNEQFF
TGTGCCAGCAGCGTAGCTGTTAGCCACAATGAGCAGTTCTTC
>TRBJ2-2|TRBD2|TRBV18|-
CASSPRNSGSSTGELFF
TGTGCCAGCTCACCACGGAATAGCGGGAGTTCGACCGGGGAGCTGTTTTTT
>TRBJ1-3|TRBD1|TRBV11-2|-
CASSLEGTGSSFSGNTIYF
TGTGCCAGCAGCTTAGAGGGGACAGGGAGTTCGTTTTCAGGAAACACCATATATTTT
>TRBJ2-7|-|TRBV2|once
CASSEGAVLYEQYF
TGTGCCAGCAGTGAAGGAGCGGTCCTCTACGAGCAGTACTTC
>TRBJ2-1|TRBD2|TRBV18|-
CASSPNPAGGPNEQFF
TGTGCCAGCTCACCGAACCCAGCGGGAGGGCCCAATGAGCAGTTCTTC
>TRBJ2-5|-|TRBV11-2|-
CASSLEGRETQYF
TGTGCCAGCAGCTTAGAGGGCCGGGAGACCCAGTACTTC
>TRBJ1-5|-|TRBV4-2|-
CASSQDIYNGNQPQHF
TGTGCCAGCAGCCAAGATATATATAACGGGAATCAGCCCCAGCATTTT
>TRBJ2-2|-|TRBV5-6|-
CASSLFSPAGELFF
TGTGCCAGCAGCTTGTTTAGTCCGGCCGGGGAGCTGTTTTTT
>TRBJ1-4|TRBD1|TRBV5-1|once
CASSSGQVATNEKLFF
TGCGCCAGCAGCTCGGGACAGGTGGCAACTAATGAAAAACTGTTTTTT
>TRBJ2-7|-|TRBV10-3|-
CAAGGDWKKYEQYF
TGTGCCGCAGGCGGGGACTGGAAAAAGTACGAGCAGTACTTC
>TRBJ2-7|-|TRBV9|-
CASSVGPGHLFYEQYF
TGTGCCAGCAGCGTAGGACCGGGACATCTATTCTACGAGCAGTACTTC
>TRBJ1-1|TRBD1|TRBV19|-
CASSPGQGAVRKTEAFF
TGTGCCAGTAGTCCGGGGCAGGGGGCCGTACGAAAAACTGAAGCTTTCTTT
>TRBJ1-2|-|TRBV11-2|-
CASSLVISGERNYGYTF
TGTGCCAGCAGCTTAGTCATCTCAGGGGAGCGGAACTATGGCTACACCTTC
>TRBJ2-1|-|TRBV7-2|-
CASSLAAGMGNEQFF
TGTGCCAGCAGCTTAGCGGCGGGGATGGGTAATGAGCAGTTCTTC